These 6 T cell receptor beta chains were sequenced from one sample in a study of blood T cells in healthy people across ages. Next came a second PCR, run for about 6 to 11 cycles, which used a sample-barcoded 5' primer along with a J-beta primer mix. TCRdb fed the 5' RACE reads into MiXCR, producing one record per CDR3 protein. Among about 290,000 distinct CDR3 sequences, roughly 27% were seen once, and the ten largest hold approximately 28%. The sequenced material came from blood. These receptors were obtained from a woman aged 70 to 79 in good health.

In this sample, this clonotype turned up many times. This rearrangement joins TRBV7-9 to TRBJ2-2, with a weak D call TRBD2 (6 bases). V was pared by 5 bases and J by 3 bases, with 10 bases between. CDR3 length: 14 residues. The germline V gene encodes CDR1 SEHNR and CDR2 FQNEAQ (reference sequence). This CDR3 reads CASSPGGDTGELFF. The CDR3 coding sequence is TGTGCCAGCAGCCCCGGAGGGGACACCGGGGAGCTGTTTTTT.

Of note for this clonotype: Mismatch with germline at one junction end may stem from a read error. V and J are TRBV2 and TRBJ2-3; 8 positions agree with TRBD2. Germline loops: CDR1 SNHLY, CDR2 FYNNEI. This CDR3 spans 16 amino acids. The CDR3 nucleotides are TGTGCTAGCAGCGGACGCAGCGGGAGATCCACAGATACGCAGTATTTT. The encoded protein is CASSGRSGRSTDTQYF.

This clonotype was picked up a small number of times. This rearrangement joins TRBV28 to TRBJ2-7, with D tentatively TRBD1 (5 bases). Germline CDR1 reads MDHEN; CDR2 reads SYDVKM. V lost 4 bases to trimming and J lost 3 bases, with 10 bases between them. The CDR3 is 13 residues long. This chain's CDR3 is CASSSGRDYEQYF. CDR3 nucleotide sequence: TGTGCCAGCAGTTCGGGCAGGGACTACGAGCAGTACTTC.

In its sample, this clonotype was seen a few times. The rearrangement links TRBV29-1 to TRBJ2-1; D assignment may be TRBD1 or TRBD2 (6 bases each). The length of the CDR3 is 14 residues. Germline V lookup: CDR1 SQVTM, CDR2 ANQGSEA. Trimming took 6 bases from V and 5 from J, leaving 17 bases between them. DNA of the CDR3: TGCAGCGTCGGGGGCAGTTACCCCAACAATGAGCAGTTCTTC. Translated, it gives CSVGGSYPNNEQFF.

This clonotype was counted a few times. The J gene is TRBJ2-1, the V gene TRBV18; D is uncertain. The CDR3 is 13 residues long. Germline assignment: CDR1 KGHSH and CDR2 LQKENI. V lost 2 bases to trimming and J lost 5 bases, with 7 bases between them. The chain's CDR3 is CASSPGTHNEQFF. In nucleotides, the CDR3 is TGTGCCAGCTCACCAGGTACGCACAATGAGCAGTTCTTC.

Of note for this clonotype: The junction departs from germline at one end; a sequencing error may be responsible. This rearrangement joins TRBV29-1 to TRBJ2-3; 11 positions match TRBD2. Germline V CDR1 and CDR2: SQVTM, ANQGSEA. This CDR3 has 17 residues. CDR3 amino acids: CSVGGRALAGVTDTRYF. In DNA, the CDR3 is TGCAGCGTTGGAGGGAGGGCACTAGCGGGGGTCACAGATACGCGGTATTTT.